What follows are 14 T cell receptor beta chains derived from one specimen sequenced in a study of T cell responses to AZD1222 COVID-19 vaccine. Here immunoSEQ multiplex PCR was the method, and the copy in TCRdb shows in-frame clones only, minus some. The sample includes about 190,000 clones, over 85% of them seen just once. The specimen comprised peripheral blood, sampled 28 days after the second dose of the MenACWY control vaccine. These receptors all stem from an adult who received the MenACWY meningococcal vaccine as a control.

This clone was picked up one time. The chain carries TRBV9 and TRBJ2-2, with TRBD1 identical over 9 bases. V shed 0 bases, J shed 7 bases, and the junction held 7 bases outside the gene matches. CDR3 length: 16 residues. Germline loops: CDR1 SGDLS, CDR2 YYNGEE. The CDR3 sequence: CASSVAGTGFLGELFF. The CDR3 DNA is TGTGCCAGCAGCGTAGCTGGGACAGGGTTTCTCGGGGAGCTGTTTTTT. The full variable domain, rest sourced from reference TRBV9 and TRBJ2-2, is DSGVTQTPKHLITATGQRVTLRCSPRSGDLSVYWYQQSLDQGLQFLIQYYNGEERAKGNILERFSAQQFPDLHSELNLSSLELGDSALYFCASSVAGTGFLGELFFGEGSRLTVL.

This chain uses TRBV18 with TRBJ2-7, with 8 nucleotides matching TRBD1. This CDR3 is 14 amino acids long. Looked up from germline, CDR1 is KGHSH and CDR2 is LQKENI. J gave up 5 bases and V 4 bases, and 7 bases lay outside the gene matches. CDR3 nucleotide sequence: TGTGCCAGCTCACAACAAGACAGGGGCCACGAGCAGTACTTC. The encoded protein is CASSQQDRGHEQYF.

This sequence joins TRBV24-1 and TRBJ2-3; 10 bases agree with TRBD1. The CDR3 is made up of 17 amino acids. Germline V lookup: CDR1 KGHDR, CDR2 SFDVKD. V gave up 4 bases and J gave up 2 bases; unmatched junction bases: 8. The CDR3 nucleotides are TGTGCCACCAGTGACCGATCGACAGGGGGCAACACAGATACGCAGTATTTT. Protein: CATSDRSTGGNTDTQYF.

The V call is TRBV3-1 (or the pseudogene TRBV3-2), the J call TRBJ1-1; D call uncertain. Per the germline V gene, CDR1 is LGHDT and CDR2 is YNNKEL (reference sequence). The CDR3 covers 13 residues. V was pared by 6 bases and J by 5 bases, with 13 bases between. CDR3 residues: CASSRTPETEAFF. The CDR3 DNA reads as TGTGCCAGCAGTCGCACTCCCGAAACTGAAGCTTTCTTT.

The CDR3 spells CASSLQVTGLNTGELFF. The CDR3 DNA sequence: TGTGCCAGCTCGTTACAAGTTACAGGGTTGAACACCGGGGAGCTGTTTTTT. The gene calls are TRBV18 and TRBJ2-2, with D perhaps TRBD1 (6 bases). V dropped 6 bases and J dropped 1 base, with 18 bases sitting between them. Germline V gives CDR1 KGHSH, CDR2 LQKENI. The CDR3 totals 17 residues.

The table lists this clone with a count of one. The V gene is TRBV25-1, the J gene TRBJ1-4; a possible D gene is TRBD1 (6 bases). This CDR3 is built from 16 residues. V was trimmed by 0 bases and J by 7 bases, leaving 15 bases between them. Germline values: CDR1 MGHDK, CDR2 SYGVNS. For the CDR3, the DNA is TGTGCCAGCAGTGAATACACCCGGGGGCGCAGTGAAAAACTGTTTTTT. Amino acid sequence: CASSEYTRGRSEKLFF. Drawing the rest from reference TRBV25-1 and TRBJ1-4, the complete variable domain is EADIYQTPRYLVIGTGKKITLECSQTMGHDKMYWYQQDPGMELHLIHYSYGVNSTEKGDLSSESTVSRIRTEHFPLTLESARPSHTSQYLCASSEYTRGRSEKLFFGSGTQLSVL.

CDR3 coding DNA: TGTGCCAGCAGTCCCCGGACAGGGTACCAGCCCCAGCATTTT. This encodes CASSPRTGYQPQHF. The gene calls are TRBV27 and TRBJ1-5; 8 bases are a match to TRBD1. V was pared by 5 bases and J by 7 bases, with 7 bases of the junction left unmatched. Germline CDR1 is MNHEY and CDR2 is SMNVEV (reference sequence). The CDR3 is made up of 14 amino acids.

The chain uses TRBV29-1 and TRBJ2-1; either TRBD1 or TRBD2 may supply D (6 bases each). CDR3 length: 17 residues. V was clipped by 4 bases and J by 7 bases, with 26 bases between them. Germline-derived CDR1 and CDR2 are SQVTM and ANQGSEA. The CDR3 DNA reads TGCAGCGTTGGGTGGAGGGGGGAAAACAGGATAGGGAATGAGCAGTTCTTC. This encodes CSVGWRGENRIGNEQFF.

The V gene is TRBV29-1, the J gene TRBJ2-1, with 8 bases lining up with TRBD2. V dropped 7 bases and J dropped 9; count of bases not matched to a gene: 14. The germline V gene encodes CDR1 SQVTM and CDR2 ANQGSEA. The CDR3 is made up of 14 amino acids. DNA of the CDR3: TGCAGCGCCTTTAGGGGACTAGACTATAGTGAGCAGTTCTTC. Protein sequence: CSAFRGLDYSEQFF.

The chain carries TRBV28 and TRBJ1-2, with 7 bases aligning to TRBD1. Per the germline V gene, CDR1 is MDHEN and CDR2 is SYDVKM. V lost 6 bases, J lost 3 bases, and 7 bases stayed unmatched. CDR3 length: 14 residues. CDR3 in DNA: TGTGCCAGCAGCCAGGGGGGCACAGACTATGGCTACACCTTC. It is translated as CASSQGGTDYGYTF.

The rearrangement links TRBV10-2 to TRBJ1-1, with 10 nucleotides matching TRBD1. CDR1 WSHSY and CDR2 SAAADI come from the germline V gene. This CDR3 comprises 13 residues. Unmatched junction bases numbered 6, after V lost 4 bases and J lost 10 bases. CDR3 sequence (DNA): TGCGCCAGCAGTGCGACGACAGGGGGCTTAGCTTTCTTT. The encoded protein is CASSATTGGLAFF.

The chain is built from TRBV29-1 and TRBJ2-1, with 10 bases identical to TRBD1. CDR1 and CDR2 (germline): SQVTM, ANQGSEA. Trimming at V came to 6 bases and at J to 1 base, leaving 9 bases not matched to a gene. The CDR3 runs to 16 residues. The CDR3 protein is CSVGGDRGASYNEQFF. The CDR3 DNA sequence: TGCAGCGTGGGGGGGGACAGGGGAGCGTCCTACAATGAGCAGTTCTTC.

The J gene is TRBJ2-1, the V gene TRBV14; D gene uncertain. The germline CDR1 and CDR2 sequences are SGHDN and FVKESK. This CDR3 has 17 amino acids. The V end was cut by 4 bases, the J end by 8 bases, with 24 bases between. DNA for the CDR3: TGTGCCAGCAGCCGGATCGTGACCCTAGTTAATTTCGATGAGCAGTTCTTC. Protein sequence: CASSRIVTLVNFDEQFF.

This clone was seen just once. The chain is built from TRBV2 and TRBJ2-1, with D hard to call. CDR1 and CDR2 (germline): SNHLY, FYNNEI. The CDR3 has 13 amino acids. V was clipped by 4 bases and J by 6 bases, with 10 bases between them. CDR3 sequence: CASSAISTNEQFF. The CDR3 bases are TGTGCCAGCAGTGCTATAAGTACCAATGAGCAGTTCTTC.